Each of the 14 T cell receptor beta chains below was sequenced from the same sample in a study of identifying expanded T cells in peripheral blood. Profiled with immunoSEQ multiplex PCR; TCRdb holds only in-frame clones, not every one. This table has about 83,000 clones, over 75% appearing once. Sequenced input: blood. The receptor set was obtained from a person aged 18 to 75 in good health.

J is TRBJ2-7 and V is TRBV9; a possible D gene is TRBD2 (6 bases). Trimming took 4 bases from V and 0 from J, leaving 14 bases between them. This CDR3 has 15 amino acids. The germline V gene encodes CDR1 SGDLS and CDR2 YYNGEE. The CDR3 coding sequence is TGTGCCAGCAGCCCATGGGGACTCAGCTCCTACGAGCAGTACTTC. Translating it yields CASSPWGLSSYEQYF.

The chain has TRBV6-1 and TRBJ2-6; D is uncertain. Trimming pared 2 bases from V and 2 bases from J, leaving 7 bases between. This CDR3 contains 15 residues. Germline V gene lookup returns CDR1 MNHNS and CDR2 SASEGT. The chain's CDR3 is CASSENSPGANVLTF. The CDR3, as DNA: TGTGCCAGCAGTGAAAATTCCCCTGGGGCCAACGTCCTGACTTTC.

V is TRBV20-1 and J is TRBJ2-3; no firm D call. Trimming removed 6 bases from V and 5 bases from J, with 6 bases in between. This CDR3 has 10 residues. Germline assignment: CDR1 DFQATT and CDR2 SNEGSKA (reference sequence). Written as DNA, the CDR3 is TGCAGTGCCAGGAGAGATACGCAGTATTTT. Residues: CSARRDTQYF.

Only a few counts were recorded for this clone. The rearrangement links TRBV18 to TRBJ1-2; D is perhaps TRBD1 (5 bases). CDR3 length: 12 residues. Trimming shortened V by 3 bases and J by 5 bases, and 7 bases separated the two germline ends. Germline CDR1 and CDR2: KGHSH and LQKENI. The CDR3 reads CASSPTVYGYTF. For the CDR3, the DNA is TGTGCCAGCTCACCGACAGTTTATGGCTACACCTTC.

The V call is TRBV29-1, the J call TRBJ1-6; no clear D gene. Germline CDR1 SQVTM, CDR2 ANQGSEA. The CDR3 consists of 14 residues. Trimming took 7 bases from V and 6 from J, leaving 16 bases between them. The CDR3, as DNA: TGCAGCGCGAAATCTGGCTCTGGTAATTCACCCCTCCACTTT. Protein sequence: CSAKSGSGNSPLHF.

This clone showed up just a few times. V and J are TRBV7-2 and TRBJ2-7; D remains unclear. V was shortened by 0 bases and J by 0 bases, with 6 bases between the two germline ends. Germline CDR1 is SGHTA and CDR2 is FQGNSA. This CDR3 spans 14 amino acids. The CDR3 is CASSLAVNSYEQYF. In nucleotides, the CDR3 is TGTGCCAGCAGCTTAGCTGTTAACTCCTACGAGCAGTACTTC.

The chain has TRBV11-2 and TRBJ1-3, with D possibly being TRBD1 (5 bases). The V gene lost 6 bases and the J gene lost 7 bases, with 19 bases spanning the gap. The CDR3 consists of 15 residues. The germline V gene encodes CDR1 SGHAT and CDR2 FQNNGV. DNA of the CDR3: TGTGCCAGCAGTTATGATATTCGGTACAGGAACACCATATATTTT. It translates to CASSYDIRYRNTIYF.

The CDR3 nucleotides are TGCGCCAGCAGCCAAGAAAGGCAGGGGGCCTACGAGCAGTACTTC. Protein sequence: CASSQERQGAYEQYF. The V and J genes are TRBV4-3 and TRBJ2-7; 7 positions match TRBD1. The germline CDR1 and CDR2 sequences are LGHNA and YSLEER. The CDR3 spans 15 residues. Trimming at V came to 0 bases and at J to 2 bases, leaving 4 bases not matched to a gene.

This chain connects TRBV9 to TRBJ2-3; 9 bases map to TRBD2. The CDR3 runs 16 residues. Germline V gene lookup returns CDR1 SGDLS and CDR2 YYNGEE. J was trimmed by 2 bases and V by 0 bases; bases with no gene match: 4. DNA of the CDR3: TGTGCCAGCAGCGTAGAGGCGGGGGGGATCACAGATACGCAGTATTTT. This encodes CASSVEAGGITDTQYF.

The chain joins TRBV7-2 to TRBJ1-1; D is ambiguous. CDR3 size: 13 residues. Trimming took 1 base from V and 1 from J, leaving 4 bases between them. From germline, CDR1 is SGHTA and CDR2 FQGNSA. This CDR3 is CASSLEPNTEAFF. In DNA form, the CDR3 reads TGTGCCAGCAGCTTAGAACCGAACACTGAAGCTTTCTTT.

This clone has more than one count but fewer than ten. The chain uses TRBV18 and TRBJ1-1; D not certain. Trimming left V 2 bases short and J 1 base short, with 11 bases between. Per germline, CDR1 KGHSH and CDR2 LQKENI. This CDR3 has 15 amino acids. CDR3 sequence reads: CASSPGVIENTEAFF. The CDR3 DNA is TGTGCCAGCTCACCAGGAGTAATAGAGAACACTGAAGCTTTCTTT.

This sequence joins TRBV5-1 and TRBJ2-3; 10 bases align to TRBD2. This CDR3 has 15 amino acids. Germline V gene sequence: CDR1 SGHRS, CDR2 YFSETQ. V trimming: 3 bases; J trimming: 3 bases; junction bases outside the gene matches: 4. As DNA, the CDR3 is TGCGCCAGCAGCTCAGGACTAGCGGTAACAGATACGCAGTATTTT. Translating gives CASSSGLAVTDTQYF.

The chain carries TRBV5-1 and TRBJ2-6, with D unresolved. Deletions cut 2 bases from V and 0 bases from J, with 6 bases between. The CDR3 totals 15 residues. The germline gives CDR1 SGHRS, CDR2 YFSETQ. The CDR3 nucleotides read TGCGCCAGCAGCTTTTCGGGCTCTGGGGCCAACGTCCTGACTTTC. This gives the protein CASSFSGSGANVLTF.

The chain couples TRBV19 to TRBJ2-7; TRBD2 matches at 8 bases. Germline V gene lookup returns CDR1 LNHDA and CDR2 SQIVND (reference sequence). The CDR3 contains 15 residues. V shed 3 bases, J shed 2 bases, and the junction held 6 bases outside the gene matches. The CDR3 loop reads CASSIVGGGPYEQYF. The DNA of the CDR3 is TGTGCCAGTAGTATTGTCGGCGGGGGGCCCTACGAGCAGTACTTC. The whole variable domain, filled in from reference TRBV19 and TRBJ2-7, reads DGGITQSPKYLFRKEGQNVTLSCEQNLNHDAMYWYRQDPGQGLRLIYYSQIVNDFQKGDIAEGYSVSREKKESFPLTVTSAQKNPTAFYLCASSIVGGGPYEQYFGPGTRLTVT.